Following are 21 T cell receptor beta chains from one sample sequenced in a study of shared clonotypes between healthy human individuals. Data came from immunoSEQ multiplex PCR; TCRdb stores just in-frame clones and leaves some out. This table has roughly 1,500,000 clones, around 98.5% appearing once. Material for sequencing was naive CD4+ T cells sorted from blood. Sample subset: CD45RA+ positively selected. Receptors originate from a man aged 25 to 45 in good health.

This clone has just one count. The chain combines TRBV11-1 with TRBJ2-5; either TRBD1 or TRBD2 may supply D (5 bases each). The CDR3 has 16 residues. The germline V gene has CDR1 SGHAT and CDR2 FQDESV (reference sequence). V was clipped by 5 bases and J by 13 bases, with 29 bases between them. CDR3 in amino acids: CASSLGTPPRSGPGYF. CDR3 bases: TGTGCCAGCAGCCTCGGGACCCCCCCTCGTTCGGGGCCGGGGTACTTC.

The V and J genes are TRBV9 and TRBJ2-5; no firm D call. The J call may not be correct, given that the DNA end is closer to TRBJ2-7. The CDR3 is 14 amino acids. The germline gives CDR1 SGDLS, CDR2 YYNGEE. The CDR3 DNA sequence: TGTGCCAGCAGCGTAGCTCCTCACCCTCTCGAGCAGTACTTC. It is translated as CASSVAPHPLEQYF.

The CDR3 nucleotides read TGTGCCAGCAGGGGAATCATCTGCTACACCTTC. This translates into CASRGIICYTF. This chain joins TRBV21-1 and TRBJ1-2. TRBV21-1 is a listed pseudogene. This CDR3 region has 11 residues.

The rearrangement uses TRBV5-5 and TRBJ1-5, with a tentative D call TRBD1 (5 bases). Germline V gives CDR1 SGHKS, CDR2 YYEKEE (reference sequence). This CDR3 is 14 amino acids long. V was cut by 0 bases and J by 5 bases, with 9 bases left in between. The CDR3 bases are TGTGCCAGCAGCTTGGGGGTAGGGGATCAGCCCCAGCATTTT. Translation: CASSLGVGDQPQHF.

This rearrangement joins TRBV28 to TRBJ2-7, with a possible D match to TRBD2 (5 bases). Germline V gives CDR1 MDHEN, CDR2 SYDVKM. CDR3 size: 14 residues. Trimming pared 10 bases from V and 3 bases from J, leaving 19 bases between. The CDR3 is CAIQRVSGNYEQYF. The CDR3 region has the DNA TGTGCCATCCAGAGGGTCTCTGGAAACTACGAGCAGTACTTC.

This rearrangement joins TRBV5-1 to TRBJ2-1, with D uncertain. V gave up 2 bases and J gave up 0 bases, with 15 bases separating them. The CDR3 covers 17 residues. CDR1 and CDR2 from the germline V gene are SGHRS and YFSETQ. CDR3 coding DNA: TGCGCCAGCAGCTTCCCCCTACGCGGCGGCTCCTACAATGAGCAGTTCTTC. Translation gives CASSFPLRGGSYNEQFF.

The rearrangement joins TRBV6-1 to TRBJ1-1; 7 bases map to TRBD1. The ends lost 4 bases at V and 7 bases at J; junction bases unmatched: 6. Germline CDR1 MNHNS, CDR2 SASEGT. The CDR3 contains 13 residues. CDR3 region: CASSATGSREAFF. In nucleotides, the CDR3 is TGTGCCAGCAGTGCGACAGGGTCGCGTGAAGCTTTCTTT.

The count of this clone is one. The chain is built from TRBV6-1 and TRBJ1-2; D gene ambiguous. The V end was cut by 2 bases, the J end by 8 bases, with 12 bases between. The CDR3 is made up of 13 amino acids. Per germline, CDR1 MNHNS and CDR2 SASEGT. The CDR3 coding sequence is TGTGCCAGCAGTGAACAAGGGTTCCGCGGCTACACCTTC. Its protein product is CASSEQGFRGYTF.

Note on this clone: Additional DNA sequences in this sample encode the identical CDR3. The chain is built from TRBV29-1 and TRBJ1-2; no clear D. There are 12 residues in the CDR3. The germline CDR1 and CDR2 sequences are SQVTM and ANQGSEA. Trimming shortened V by 6 bases and J by 2 bases, and 10 bases separated the two germline ends. The CDR3 region has the DNA TGCAGCGTCGTGCAAGGGAACTATGGCTACACCTTC. Residues: CSVVQGNYGYTF.

The gene calls are TRBV4-3 and TRBJ1-4, with 11 bases that match TRBD1. The junction had 5 bases not matched to a gene; V was cut back by 1 base and J by 7 bases. This CDR3 is built from 16 residues. Germline V gene lookup returns CDR1 LGHNA and CDR2 YSLEER. The CDR3: CASSQGSGTGGEKLFF. For the CDR3, the DNA is TGCGCCAGCAGCCAAGGTTCCGGGACAGGGGGTGAAAAACTGTTTTTT.

The V and J genes are TRBV5-1 and TRBJ2-3, with 10 bases matching TRBD1. The CDR3 is 14 residues long. Germline assignment: CDR1 SGHRS and CDR2 YFSETQ. The V gene end was trimmed by 7 bases and the J gene end by 3 bases; junction bases not matched to a gene: 5. CDR3 sequence reads: CASGTGASTDTQYF. The DNA for the CDR3 is TGCGCCAGCGGGACAGGGGCGAGTACAGATACGCAGTATTTT.

On this clone: In the same sample, other DNA sequences code for this CDR3. The chain employs TRBV9 and TRBJ2-1, with 10 bases fitting TRBD1. CDR1 SGDLS and CDR2 YYNGEE come from the germline V gene. This CDR3 is built from 16 residues. V shed 0 bases, J shed 1 base, and the junction held 1 base outside the gene matches. The CDR3 DNA reads TGTGCCAGCAGCGTAGCGGGACAGGGGTCCTACAATGAGCAGTTCTTC. This sequence encodes CASSVAGQGSYNEQFF. The full variable domain, its missing parts supplied by reference TRBV9 and TRBJ2-1, is DSGVTQTPKHLITATGQRVTLRCSPRSGDLSVYWYQQSLDQGLQFLIQYYNGEERAKGNILERFSAQQFPDLHSELNLSSLELGDSALYFCASSVAGQGSYNEQFFGPGTRLTVL.

This chain links TRBV28 with TRBJ2-7; tentatively, D is TRBD1 (6 bases). This CDR3 contains 16 residues. The V gene's germline CDR1 is MDHEN and CDR2 SYDVKM. Trimming cost V 5 bases and J 2 bases, with 19 bases left between them. CDR3 region: CASSPRGRGLTYEQYF. CDR3 DNA sequence: TGTGCCAGCAGTCCGAGGGGCAGGGGCCTTACCTACGAGCAGTACTTC.

The rearrangement links TRBV18 to TRBJ2-3, with D possibly matching TRBD2 (5 bases). Germline CDR1 reads KGHSH; CDR2 reads LQKENI. The CDR3 is 16 amino acids. Trimming pared 2 bases from V and 0 bases from J, leaving 12 bases between. In DNA, the CDR3 is TGTGCCAGCTCACCAACGCGGGTAGGAAGCACAGATACGCAGTATTTT. This gives the protein CASSPTRVGSTDTQYF. The full variable domain, completed using reference TRBV18 and TRBJ2-3, is NAGVMQNPRHLVRRRGQEARLRCSPMKGHSHVYWYRQLPEEGLKFMVYLQKENIIDESGMPKERFSAEFPKEGPSILRIQQVVRGDSAAYFCASSPTRVGSTDTQYFGPGTRLTVL.

About this clone itself: Additional DNA sequences in this sample encode the identical CDR3. The chain employs TRBV18 and TRBJ2-3; D not resolved. The germline V and J ends were trimmed by 3 bases and 2 bases, with 3 bases remaining between them. Germline loops: CDR1 KGHSH, CDR2 LQKENI. The CDR3 contains 12 residues. In DNA, the CDR3 is TGTGCCAGCTCACCTCCCACAGATACGCAGTATTTT. This sequence encodes CASSPPTDTQYF.

The V and J genes are TRBV10-3 and TRBJ1-1; possibly TRBD1 for D (5 bases). V gave up 7 bases and J gave up 1 base, with 13 bases separating them. The germline V gene encodes CDR1 ENHRY and CDR2 SYGVKD. This CDR3 has 14 residues. For the CDR3, the DNA is TGTGCCATCAAGGCGGGGCAGGCGAACACTGAAGCTTTCTTT. Translation gives CAIKAGQANTEAFF.

The chain is built from TRBV27 and TRBJ2-3; 13 bases are a match to TRBD2. This CDR3 has 18 amino acids. V was clipped by 6 bases and J by 0 bases; unmatched bases: 9. The germline V gene encodes CDR1 MNHEY and CDR2 SMNVEV (reference sequence). CDR3 sequence (DNA): TGTGCCAGCAGAGCTTATACGGGACTAGCGGGAAGCACAGATACGCAGTATTTT. Residues: CASRAYTGLAGSTDTQYF.

The genes are TRBV6-1 and TRBJ2-1; D not resolved. V lost 3 bases and J 4 bases, leaving 4 bases between the germline ends. The CDR3 has 12 amino acids. CDR1 and CDR2 from the germline V gene are MNHNS and SASEGT. The CDR3: CASSETYNEQFF. CDR3 coding DNA: TGTGCCAGCAGTGAGACGTACAATGAGCAGTTCTTC.

The J gene is TRBJ2-1, the V gene TRBV6-1; 8 positions match TRBD2. CDR1 and CDR2 (germline): MNHNS, SASEGT. CDR3 length equals 14 residues. V lost 11 bases to trimming and J lost 5 bases; unmatched junction nucleotides: 11. CDR3 DNA sequence: TGTGCCGCAGCCCTCGGACTAGCCCACAATGAGCAGTTCTTC. Translated, it gives CAAALGLAHNEQFF.

The CDR3 region is CASSGRGGLNEQFF. The CDR3 nucleotides are TGTGCCAGCTCGGGCAGGGGAGGACTAAATGAGCAGTTCTTC. V and J are TRBV2 and TRBJ2-1; D might be TRBD1 or TRBD2, each matching 6 bases. CDR1 and CDR2 from the germline V gene are SNHLY and FYNNEI. The ends were cut back, 8 bases at V and 7 bases at J, with 18 bases in the middle. The CDR3 has 14 residues. Based on the CDR3 plus reference TRBV2 and TRBJ2-1, the full variable domain is EPEVTQTPSHQVTQMGQEVILRCVPISNHLYFYWYRQILGQKVEFLVSFYNNEISEKSEIFDDQFSVERPDGSNFTLKIRSTKLEDSAMYFCASSGRGGLNEQFFGPGTRLTVL.

The V call is TRBV9, the J call TRBJ2-1, with D possibly being TRBD2 (6 bases). The V end lost 4 bases, the J end lost 0 bases, and 14 bases lay between the germline ends. This CDR3 comprises 16 residues. Germline CDR1 reads SGDLS; CDR2 reads YYNGEE. CDR3 coding DNA: TGTGCCAGCAGCACTCGGGACTTTAACTCCTACAATGAGCAGTTCTTC. Protein: CASSTRDFNSYNEQFF.